This is a list of T cell receptor beta chains from one sample in a study of cytomegalovirus exposure and HLA in healthy donors. Clones were read by immunoSEQ multiplex PCR, and TCRdb kept only the in-frame ones, dropping some. The sample has 100,000 to 150,000 clones, roughly 90% seen once. The material sequenced was PBMCs. The receptors were gathered from a woman younger than 35 in good health and CMV-seronegative. CDR3s include the opening cysteine and the closing phenylalanine or tryptophan. D genes are given only for firm matches. A row's size may be missing; if present it is once, few, many or a size class.

cdr3_length | d_call | j_call | clone_size | v_call | cdr3_aa | cdr3_nt
15 | TRBD1 | TRBJ1-5 | . | TRBV6-1 | CASSRYRGSNQPQHF | TGTGCCAGCAGCAGATACAGGGGGTCCAATCAGCCCCAGCATTTT
16 | . | TRBJ1-3 | . | TRBV9 | CASSAPVGGAGNTIYF | TGTGCCAGCAGCGCTCCCGTTGGAGGGGCTGGAAACACCATATATTTT
14 | TRBD2 | TRBJ2-7 | . | TRBV28 | CASSLGGRAHEQYF | TGTGCCAGCAGTTTAGGGGGGAGGGCCCACGAGCAGTACTTC
15 | TRBD1 | TRBJ2-7 | . | TRBV7-2 | CASSLEGAGYYEQYF | TGTGCCAGCAGCTTAGAGGGGGCAGGGTACTACGAGCAGTACTTC
13 | TRBD1 | TRBJ2-5 | . | TRBV5-1 | CASRRTGGETQYF | TGCGCCAGCAGGCGGACAGGGGGAGAGACCCAGTACTTC
19 | TRBD2 | TRBJ2-1 | . | TRBV7-3 | CASSRAGNGRTSGYNEQFF | TGTGCCAGCAGCCGAGCCGGAAACGGACGGACTAGCGGGTACAATGAGCAGTTCTTC
14 | . | TRBJ2-5 | . | TRBV9 | CASSVDKGRETQYF | TGTGCCAGCAGCGTAGATAAGGGGCGAGAGACCCAGTACTTC
14 | . | TRBJ1-6 | . | TRBV5-1 | CASSLELNNSPLHF | TGCGCCAGCAGCTTGGAATTAAATAATTCACCCCTCCACTTT
14 | TRBD2 | TRBJ2-1 | . | TRBV7-2 | CASSLLAGYNEQFF | TGTGCCAGCAGTTTACTAGCGGGATACAATGAGCAGTTCTTC
16 | TRBD1 | TRBJ2-3 | many | TRBV5-4 | CASSYLRDSSTDTQYF | TGTGCCAGCAGCTACCTAAGGGACAGTAGCACAGATACGCAGTATTTT
14 | . | TRBJ2-5 | . | TRBV7-3 | CASSLARDSKTQYF | TGTGCCAGCAGCTTAGCGCGGGATTCGAAGACCCAGTACTTC
17 | TRBD1 | TRBJ2-4 | . | TRBV12-5 | CASGLTGQGEWINIQYF | TGTGCTAGTGGCCTAACGGGACAGGGGGAATGGATTAACATTCAGTACTTC
16 | TRBD2 | TRBJ2-1 | few | TRBV15 | CATSSGLAGLNNEQFF | TGTGCCACCAGCAGCGGACTAGCGGGCCTGAACAATGAGCAGTTCTTC
15 | . | TRBJ2-1 | . | TRBV6-1 | CASSEARLGRNEQFF | TGTGCCAGCAGTGAAGCGCGTCTAGGGAGGAATGAGCAGTTCTTC
18 | . | TRBJ1-5 | . | TRBV19 | CASGLISVGRYSNQPQHF | TGTGCCAGTGGTCTCATCTCGGTGGGGCGTTATAGCAATCAGCCCCAGCATTTT
15 | TRBD2 | TRBJ2-7 | . | TRBV7-2 | CASSFSSGAGYEQYF | TGTGCCAGCAGCTTTTCTAGCGGGGCCGGGTACGAGCAGTACTTC
11 | . | TRBJ1-2 | . | TRBV9 | CASSAPRGYTF | TGTGCCAGCAGCGCCCCCCGGGGATACACCTTC
17 | . | TRBJ1-4 | few | TRBV9 | CASSVGRQSATNEKLFF | TGTGCCAGCAGCGTAGGGCGGCAGTCTGCAACTAATGAAAAACTGTTTTTT
15 | . | TRBJ2-1 | . | TRBV6-5 | CASSYGSGTYNEQFF | TGTGCCAGCAGTTATGGTAGCGGCACCTACAATGAGCAGTTCTTC
16 | . | TRBJ1-2 | . | TRBV7-2 | CASSPSLALGSYGYTF | TGTGCCAGCAGCCCCAGCCTCGCCTTGGGGAGTTATGGCTACACCTTC
14 | TRBD2 | TRBJ2-7 | . | TRBV19 | CASSMGLAGYEQYF | TGTGCCAGTAGTATGGGACTAGCGGGCTACGAGCAGTACTTC
15 | TRBD1 | TRBJ1-5 | . | TRBV5-1 | CASSAGTGWNQPQHF | TGCGCCAGCAGCGCAGGGACAGGGTGGAATCAGCCCCAGCATTTT
15 | TRBD2 | TRBJ2-1 | . | TRBV9 | CASSPTGTSFSEQFF | TGTGCCAGCAGCCCTACCGGGACTAGCTTTTCTGAGCAGTTCTTC
15 | TRBD1 | TRBJ1-1 | . | TRBV11-2 | CASSLGTGGSTEAFF | TGTGCCAGCAGCTTAGGGACAGGGGGCTCCACTGAAGCTTTCTTT
17 | TRBD2 | TRBJ2-3 | . | TRBV28 | CASSSPGTSGSRDTQYF | TGTGCCAGCAGTTCACCCGGGACTAGCGGGAGTCGGGATACGCAGTATTTT
16 | TRBD1 | TRBJ2-2 | . | TRBV18 | CASSPTGTGYAGELFF | TGTGCCAGCTCACCCACCGGGACAGGGTATGCCGGGGAGCTGTTTTTT
13 | TRBD1 | TRBJ1-2 | once | TRBV29-1 | CSVEDRALYGYTF | TGCAGCGTTGAGGACAGGGCCCTCTATGGCTACACCTTC
12 | . | TRBJ2-3 | . | TRBV10-2 | CASSDYTDTQYF | TGCGCCAGCAGTGACTACACAGATACGCAGTATTTT
16 | . | TRBJ1-3 | . | TRBV7-9 | CASSLPGAGAGNTIYF | TGTGCCAGCAGCTTACCTGGGGCAGGGGCTGGAAACACCATATATTTT
15 | TRBD1 | TRBJ2-7 | . | TRBV28 | CASSLPGTGFYEQYF | TGTGCCAGCAGTCTCCCCGGGACAGGGTTTTACGAGCAGTACTTC
16 | TRBD2 | TRBJ2-1 | . | TRBV19 | CASSQIAGGAYNEQFF | TGTGCCAGTAGTCAAATAGCGGGAGGAGCCTACAATGAGCAGTTCTTC
16 | . | TRBJ2-2 | . | TRBV1 | CTSSPSYRTTTGELFF | TGCACCAGCAGCCCCTCGTACCGGACTACCACCGGGGAGCTGTTTTTT
15 | TRBD2 | TRBJ2-3 | . | TRBV6-5 | CASKPLAVGTDTQYF | TGTGCCAGCAAACCTCTAGCGGTTGGGACAGATACGCAGTATTTT
15 | TRBD1 | TRBJ1-6 | . | TRBV28 | CASSLIDRDNSPLHF | TGTGCCAGCAGTTTAATCGACAGGGATAATTCGCCCCTCCACTTT
14 | TRBD2 | TRBJ2-1 | . | TRBV7-3 | CASSLERDYNEQFF | TGTGCCAGCAGCTTAGAGCGGGACTACAATGAGCAGTTCTTC
18 | . | TRBJ1-1 | . | TRBV27 | CASSLAGAGFSWDTEAFF | TGTGCCAGCAGTTTAGCGGGGGCGGGCTTTAGTTGGGACACTGAAGCTTTCTTT
15 | . | TRBJ1-5 | . | TRBV27 | CASSLSRAVNQPQHF | TGTGCCAGCAGTTTATCGCGGGCAGTCAATCAGCCCCAGCATTTT
14 | TRBD1 | TRBJ2-7 | . | TRBV28 | CASSSGQDPRGWYF | TGTGCCAGCAGTTCCGGACAGGACCCAAGGGGTTGGTACTTC
15 | TRBD2 | TRBJ2-3 | . | TRBV9 | CASGRTSGSTDTQYF | TGTGCCAGCGGACGGACTAGCGGGAGCACAGATACGCAGTATTTT
16 | TRBD2 | TRBJ2-1 | . | TRBV7-9 | CASSLSGRQGYNEQFF | TGTGCCAGCAGCCTTAGCGGGAGACAGGGCTACAATGAGCAGTTCTTC
15 | TRBD1 | TRBJ2-3 | . | TRBV6-6 | CAGARDRGLTDTQYF | TGTGCCGGAGCGCGGGACAGGGGTCTCACAGATACGCAGTATTTT
19 | . | TRBJ1-1 | . | TRBV21-1 | CASSKLGLGVKALNTEAFF | TGTGCCAGCAGCAAATTGGGGCTAGGGGTCAAGGCTTTAAACACTGAAGCTTTCTTT
16 | . | TRBJ2-3 | . | TRBV5-3 | CARSPRGFDGADTQYF | TGTGCCAGAAGCCCCCGGGGGTTCGACGGGGCAGATACGCAGTATTTT
15 | TRBD2 | TRBJ2-7 | once | TRBV5-5 | CASSLAPGGGYEQYF | TGTGCCAGCAGCTTGGCTCCGGGCGGGGGTTACGAGCAGTACTTC